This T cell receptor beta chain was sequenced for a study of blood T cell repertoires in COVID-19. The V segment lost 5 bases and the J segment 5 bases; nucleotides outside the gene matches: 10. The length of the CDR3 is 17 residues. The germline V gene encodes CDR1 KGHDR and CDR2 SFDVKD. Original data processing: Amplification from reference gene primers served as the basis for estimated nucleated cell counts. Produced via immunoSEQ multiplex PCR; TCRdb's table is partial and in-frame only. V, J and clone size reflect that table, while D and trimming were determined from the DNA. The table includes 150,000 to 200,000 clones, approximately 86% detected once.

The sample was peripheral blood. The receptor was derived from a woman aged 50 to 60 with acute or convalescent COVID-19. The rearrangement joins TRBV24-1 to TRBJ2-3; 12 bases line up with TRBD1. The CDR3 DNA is TGTGCCACCAGTGCCGGGACAGGGGGCCCACAACAAGATACGCAGTATTTT. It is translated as CATSAGTGGPQQDTQYF.